The 25 T cell receptor beta chains presented below share a single source sample, sequenced in a study of blood T cell repertoires in COVID-19. Data came from immunoSEQ multiplex PCR; TCRdb stores just in-frame clones and leaves some out. Here the sample spans over 150,000 clones, approximately 81% being singletons. The sample consisted of peripheral blood. These receptor sequences come from a man between 18 and 35 years old with active or convalescent COVID-19.

The chain combines TRBV5-1 with TRBJ1-2; 10 bases fit TRBD1. The CDR3 has 15 residues. The V gene's germline CDR1 is SGHRS and CDR2 YFSETQ. Unmatched junction bases numbered 7, after V lost 2 bases and J lost 6 bases. In DNA, the CDR3 is TGCGCCAGCAGCTTACCCGGGACAGGGGAAAATGGCTACACCTTC. Protein product: CASSLPGTGENGYTF.

The chain carries TRBV18 and TRBJ2-1; 10 bases are shared with TRBD2. This CDR3 is built from 16 residues. J lost 0 bases, V lost 6 bases, and 5 bases had no gene match. Germline CDR1 KGHSH, CDR2 LQKENI. CDR3 in DNA: TGTGCCAGCTCGAGACTAGCGGGTCGCTCCTACAATGAGCAGTTCTTC. Amino acid sequence: CASSRLAGRSYNEQFF.

DNA for the CDR3: TGCGCCAGCAGCTTGGAAGGAGGGTACAATCAGCCCCAGCATTTT. This sequence encodes CASSLEGGYNQPQHF. J is TRBJ1-5 and V is TRBV5-1; D remains unclear. The CDR3 runs to 15 residues. Germline V lookup: CDR1 SGHRS, CDR2 YFSETQ. The V gene lost 0 bases and the J gene lost 3 bases, with 10 bases spanning the gap.

This chain connects TRBV5-1 to TRBJ1-1; maybe TRBD1 (5 bases). The CDR3 consists of 15 residues. Trimming removed 1 base at V and 1 base at J, with 11 bases between. Germline V gene data show CDR1 as SGHRS and CDR2 as YFSETQ. CDR3 nucleotides: TGCGCCAGCAGCTTGTCAGGGAAGTGGAACACTGAAGCTTTCTTT. This codes for CASSLSGKWNTEAFF. The full variable domain, its missing parts supplied by reference TRBV5-1 and TRBJ1-1, is KAGVTQTPRYLIKTRGQQVTLSCSPISGHRSVSWYQQTPGQGLQFLFEYFSETQRNKGNFPGRFSGRQFSNSRSEMNVSTLELGDSALYLCASSLSGKWNTEAFFGQGTRLTVV.

The chain uses TRBV5-6 and TRBJ1-5; possible D gene TRBD1, 6 bases. V was clipped by 1 base and J by 1 base, with 9 bases between them. This CDR3 comprises 15 residues. Germline V gives CDR1 SGHDT, CDR2 YYEEEE. CDR3 protein: CASSLRGISNQPQHF. CDR3 bases: TGTGCCAGCAGCTTGAGGGGGATCAGCAATCAGCCCCAGCATTTT.

The CDR3 protein is CASSTAGTSGLYEQYF. The CDR3 DNA reads TGTGCCAGTAGTACCGCCGGGACTAGCGGCCTCTACGAGCAGTACTTC. The chain links TRBV19 to TRBJ2-7; 11 bases are a match to TRBD2. There are 16 residues in the CDR3. CDR1 is LNHDA, CDR2 SQIVND, per germline (reference sequence). V dropped 4 bases and J dropped 3; count of bases not matched to a gene: 8.

J is TRBJ2-7 and V is TRBV3-1 (or the pseudogene TRBV3-2); TRBD2 aligns across 13 bases. Germline loops: CDR1 LGHDT, CDR2 YNNKEL (reference sequence). Germline trimming cut 4 bases from V and 4 bases from J; bases unmatched to any gene: 1. The CDR3 is 14 residues long. The CDR3 DNA sequence: TGTGCCAGCAGCCTGACTAGCGGGAGGTACGAGCAGTACTTC. It codes for CASSLTSGRYEQYF.

The genes are TRBV6-4 and TRBJ1-1, with a weak D call TRBD1 (5 bases). V dropped 4 bases and J dropped 4 bases, with 13 bases sitting between them. The germline V gene encodes CDR1 MRHNA and CDR2 SNTAGT. CDR3 length equals 14 residues. The CDR3 nucleotides are TGTGCCAGCAGTGCGGGGGGGGTAGGCACTGAAGCTTTCTTT. Residues: CASSAGGVGTEAFF.

The rearrangement uses TRBV28 and TRBJ1-1; 9 bases are a match to TRBD1. Germline-derived CDR1 and CDR2 are MDHEN and SYDVKM. V shed 5 bases, J shed 0 bases, and the junction held 7 bases outside the gene matches. There are 16 residues in the CDR3. This CDR3 reads CASSPWTGDMNTEAFF. CDR3 nucleotides: TGTGCCAGCAGTCCCTGGACAGGGGACATGAACACTGAAGCTTTCTTT. The full variable domain, in which reference TRBV28 and TRBJ1-1 provide the parts outside the CDR3, is DVKVTQSSRYLVKRTGEKVFLECVQDMDHENMFWYRQDPGLGLRLIYFSYDVKMKEKGDIPEGYSVSREKKERFSLILESASTNQTSMYLCASSPWTGDMNTEAFFGQGTRLTVV.

The V and J genes are TRBV19 and TRBJ2-3, with unresolved D. V dropped 3 bases and J dropped 2 bases, with 12 bases sitting between them. Per the germline V gene, CDR1 is LNHDA and CDR2 is SQIVND (reference sequence). The CDR3 covers 15 residues. As DNA, the CDR3 is TGTGCCAGTAGTATGGAATCCAGGTCCACAGATACGCAGTATTTT. Translated, it gives CASSMESRSTDTQYF.

V usage is TRBV6-5 and J usage is TRBJ1-1; 7 bases are a match to TRBD1. V shed 6 bases and J 4 bases; nucleotides not matched to a gene: 11. There are 15 residues in the CDR3. The germline V gene encodes CDR1 MNHEY and CDR2 SVGAGI. CDR3 DNA: TGTGCCAGCAGCCTCACCGGACAGGTGGGCACTGAAGCTTTCTTT. Protein sequence: CASSLTGQVGTEAFF.

This chain uses TRBV6-2 or TRBV6-3 with TRBJ2-1, with a possible D match to TRBD2 (6 bases). The germline V and J ends were trimmed by 5 bases and 2 bases, with 13 bases remaining between them. The CDR3 is 15 residues long. From germline, CDR1 is MNHEY and CDR2 SVGEGT. This CDR3 is CASSSGPSAYNEQFF. The CDR3 nucleotides are TGTGCCAGCAGTAGCGGGCCGAGTGCCTACAATGAGCAGTTCTTC.

There are a few counts of this clone. The chain uses TRBV6-5 and TRBJ1-5; possibly TRBD1 for D (6 bases). Trimming cost V 7 bases and J 2 bases, with 15 bases left between them. The CDR3 consists of 15 residues. CDR1 and CDR2 from the germline V gene are MNHEY and SVGAGI. The CDR3 coding sequence is TGTGCCAGCAAGACTCTGTCAGGGGGCAATCAGCCCCAGCATTTT. Its protein is CASKTLSGGNQPQHF.

The chain is built from TRBV11-3 and TRBJ2-2, with TRBD1 matching 9 bases. The CDR3 spans 15 residues. The germline gives CDR1 SGHNT, CDR2 YENEEA. The trim removed 5 bases at V and 7 bases at J, leaving 8 bases unmatched. The CDR3 here is CASSAKQGAGGELFF. The CDR3 DNA sequence: TGTGCCAGCAGCGCTAAACAGGGGGCCGGCGGGGAGCTGTTTTTT.

This chain joins TRBV7-2 and TRBJ2-3; TRBD1 might be the D (5 bases). There are 13 residues in the CDR3. CDR1 is SGHTA and CDR2 is FQGNSA in the germline V gene. The V gene lost 4 bases and the J gene lost 4 bases, with 9 bases spanning the gap. The CDR3 nucleotides are TGTGCCAGCAGCTACCAGGGTTCAGATACGCAGTATTTT. Translated: CASSYQGSDTQYF.

This chain connects TRBV19 to TRBJ1-5, with 7 positions matching TRBD1. Trimming at V came to 3 bases and at J to 2 bases, leaving 10 bases not matched to a gene. Germline CDR1 reads LNHDA; CDR2 reads SQIVND (reference sequence). This CDR3 comprises 17 residues. DNA for the CDR3: TGTGCCAGTAGTATGGCGGGACAGTTGATTGGCAATCAGCCCCAGCATTTT. Its protein product is CASSMAGQLIGNQPQHF.

The chain uses TRBV11-2 and TRBJ1-6, with 9 bases that match TRBD1. This CDR3 contains 15 residues. Per the germline V gene, CDR1 is SGHAT and CDR2 is FQNNGV. With 5 bases clipped from V and 9 bases from J, the junction kept 8 bases outside the gene matches. In nucleotides, the CDR3 is TGTGCCAGCAGCCTAGTGGGACAGGGTGGTTCACCCCTCCACTTT. It translates to CASSLVGQGGSPLHF.

J is TRBJ2-2 and V is TRBV6-1; perhaps TRBD2 as D (6 bases). The CDR3 has 17 amino acids. Germline CDR1 and CDR2: MNHNS and SASEGT. V gave up 3 bases and J gave up 0 bases, with 14 bases separating them. The CDR3 nucleotides are TGTGCCAGCAGTGAGGAGGGGACCCTTACGAACACCGGGGAGCTGTTTTTT. This gives the protein CASSEEGTLTNTGELFF.

The chain employs TRBV25-1 and TRBJ2-7; a weak D match, TRBD1 (5 bases). The germline V gene has CDR1 MGHDK and CDR2 SYGVNS. The CDR3 is 13 residues long. V lost 6 bases, J lost 5 bases, and 14 bases lay in between. The CDR3 sequence is CASSFQGQNEQYF. CDR3 bases: TGTGCCAGCAGCTTTCAGGGTCAGAACGAGCAGTACTTC.

V is TRBV27 and J is TRBJ2-1; 10 bases align to TRBD2. Per the germline V gene, CDR1 is MNHEY and CDR2 is SMNVEV (reference sequence). V gave up 4 bases and J gave up 7 bases; unmatched junction bases: 7. The CDR3 length is 15 residues. The CDR3 DNA reads TGTGCCAGCAGTTGGACTAGCGGACCCAGTAATGAGCAGTTCTTC. Its protein product is CASSWTSGPSNEQFF.

The chain links TRBV6-6 to TRBJ2-7, with 8 bases fitting TRBD1. Trimming cost V 6 bases and J 4 bases; bases outside gene matches: 2. The germline gives CDR1 MNHNY, CDR2 SVGAGI (reference sequence). The CDR3 is 12 amino acids. DNA for the CDR3: TGTGCCAGCAGCTGGACAGGGTACGAGCAGTACTTC. It codes for CASSWTGYEQYF.

The rearrangement links TRBV3-1 (or the pseudogene TRBV3-2) to TRBJ2-3; the D gene is possibly TRBD2 (5 bases). The V and J ends lost 2 bases and 0 bases respectively, with 9 bases between them. Per germline, CDR1 LGHDT and CDR2 YNNKEL (reference sequence). CDR3 length equals 15 residues. This chain's CDR3 is CASSQTGVSTDTQYF. CDR3 sequence (DNA): TGTGCCAGCAGCCAAACCGGGGTTAGCACAGATACGCAGTATTTT.

The genes are TRBV5-4 and TRBJ1-1; D is possibly TRBD1 (6 bases). Germline V gene data show CDR1 as SGHNT and CDR2 as YYREEE (reference sequence). The CDR3 covers 13 residues. Trimming cost V 2 bases and J 5 bases, with 10 bases left between them. In nucleotides, the CDR3 is TGTGCCAGCAGCTTACAAGACAGGACTGAAGCTTTCTTT. Protein sequence: CASSLQDRTEAFF.

V and J are TRBV5-8 and TRBJ1-3; D is unresolved. Germline V CDR1 and CDR2: SGHTS, YDEGEE. This CDR3 comprises 17 residues. V dropped 3 bases and J dropped 0 bases, with 16 bases sitting between them. The CDR3 nucleotides read TGTGCCAGCAGCTCGAAAATCGGAGTACTCTCTGGAAACACCATATATTTT. This sequence encodes CASSSKIGVLSGNTIYF.

The chain recombines TRBV2 with TRBJ1-5; 9 bases map to TRBD1. Germline V gene sequence: CDR1 SNHLY, CDR2 FYNNEI. V lost 6 bases and J lost 3; bases outside the gene matches: 3. The CDR3 contains 14 residues. The CDR3, as DNA: TGTGCCAGCAGAGGGGACAGGGACAATCAGCCCCAGCATTTT. This encodes CASRGDRDNQPQHF. Together with reference TRBV2 and TRBJ1-5, the CDR3 gives the full variable domain: EPEVTQTPSHQVTQMGQEVILRCVPISNHLYFYWYRQILGQKVEFLVSFYNNEISEKSEIFDDQFSVERPDGSNFTLKIRSTKLEDSAMYFCASRGDRDNQPQHFGDGTRLSIL.